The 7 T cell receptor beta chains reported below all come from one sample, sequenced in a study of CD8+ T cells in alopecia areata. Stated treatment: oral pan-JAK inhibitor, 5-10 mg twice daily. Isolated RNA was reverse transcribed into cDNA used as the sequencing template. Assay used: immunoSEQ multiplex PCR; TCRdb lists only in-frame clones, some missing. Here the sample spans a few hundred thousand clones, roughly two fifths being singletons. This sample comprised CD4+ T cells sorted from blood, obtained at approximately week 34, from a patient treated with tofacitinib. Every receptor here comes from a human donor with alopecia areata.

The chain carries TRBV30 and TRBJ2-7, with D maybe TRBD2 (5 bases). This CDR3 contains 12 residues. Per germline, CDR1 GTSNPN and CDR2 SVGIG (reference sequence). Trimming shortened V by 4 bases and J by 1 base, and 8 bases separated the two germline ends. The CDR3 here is CAWTTGSYEQYF. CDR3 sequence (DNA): TGTGCCTGGACAACGGGGTCCTACGAGCAGTACTTC.

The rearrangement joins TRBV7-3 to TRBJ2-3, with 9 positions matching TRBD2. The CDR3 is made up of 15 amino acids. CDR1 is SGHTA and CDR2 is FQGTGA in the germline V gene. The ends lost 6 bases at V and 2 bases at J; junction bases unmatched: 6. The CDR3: CASRVAGEITDTQYF. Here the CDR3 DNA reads TGTGCCAGCAGAGTAGCGGGAGAAATCACAGATACGCAGTATTTT.

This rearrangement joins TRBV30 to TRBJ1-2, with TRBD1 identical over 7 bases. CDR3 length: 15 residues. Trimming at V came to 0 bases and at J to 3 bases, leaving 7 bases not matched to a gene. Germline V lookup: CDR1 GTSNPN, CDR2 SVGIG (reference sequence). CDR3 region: CAWSVRRGRDYGYTF. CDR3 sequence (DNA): TGTGCCTGGAGTGTACGGAGGGGGCGCGACTATGGCTACACCTTC.

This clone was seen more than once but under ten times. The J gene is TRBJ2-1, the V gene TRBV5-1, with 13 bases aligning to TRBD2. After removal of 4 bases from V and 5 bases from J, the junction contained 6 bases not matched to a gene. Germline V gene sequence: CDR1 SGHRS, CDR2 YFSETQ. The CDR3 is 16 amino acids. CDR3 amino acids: CASSPGLAGVHNEQFF. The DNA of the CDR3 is TGCGCCAGCAGCCCTGGACTAGCGGGAGTCCACAATGAGCAGTTCTTC.

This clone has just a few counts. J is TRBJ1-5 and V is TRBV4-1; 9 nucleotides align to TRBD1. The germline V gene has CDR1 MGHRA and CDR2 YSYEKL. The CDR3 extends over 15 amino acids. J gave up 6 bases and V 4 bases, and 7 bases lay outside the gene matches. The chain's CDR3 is CASSPRGTGTQPQHF. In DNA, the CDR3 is TGCGCCAGCAGCCCTAGAGGGACAGGGACTCAGCCCCAGCATTTT.

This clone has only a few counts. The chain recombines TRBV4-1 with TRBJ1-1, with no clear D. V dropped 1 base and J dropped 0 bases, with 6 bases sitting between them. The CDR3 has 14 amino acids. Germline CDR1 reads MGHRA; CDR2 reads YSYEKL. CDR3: CASSQGHMNTEAFF. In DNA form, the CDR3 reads TGCGCCAGCAGCCAAGGCCATATGAACACTGAAGCTTTCTTT.

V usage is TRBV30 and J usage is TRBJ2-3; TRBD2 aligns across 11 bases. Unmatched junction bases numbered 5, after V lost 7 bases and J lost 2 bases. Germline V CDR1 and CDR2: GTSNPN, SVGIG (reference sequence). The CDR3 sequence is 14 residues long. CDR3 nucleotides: TGTGCCTACTCGGGACTAGCGGCCACAGATACGCAGTATTTT. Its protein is CAYSGLAATDTQYF.